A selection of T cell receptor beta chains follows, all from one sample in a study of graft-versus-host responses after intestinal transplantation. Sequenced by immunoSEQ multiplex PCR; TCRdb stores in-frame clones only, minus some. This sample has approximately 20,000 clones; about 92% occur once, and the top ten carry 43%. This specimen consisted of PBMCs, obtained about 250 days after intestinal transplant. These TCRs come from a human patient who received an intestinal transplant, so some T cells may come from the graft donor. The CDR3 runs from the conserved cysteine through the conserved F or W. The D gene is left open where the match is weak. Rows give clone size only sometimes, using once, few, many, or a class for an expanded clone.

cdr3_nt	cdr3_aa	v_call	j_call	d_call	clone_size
TGTGCCTGCTACAGGGGAGCCCAAGCTTTCTTT	CACYRGAQAFF	TRBV30	TRBJ1-1	TRBD1	NA
TGTGCCATCACCCCGACAGGGGACACTGGAGCTTTCTTT	CAITPTGDTGAFF	TRBV10-3	TRBJ1-1	TRBD1	NA
TGTGCCAGCAGCGGGGGTAGGACGACTCTCCGCAATCAGCCCCAGCATTTT	CASSGGRTTLRNQPQHF	TRBV5-8	TRBJ1-5	NA	NA
TGTGCCAGCAGTGCCTCCGGGGGCTACGAGCAGTACTTC	CASSASGGYEQYF	TRBV27	TRBJ2-7	NA	NA
TGTGCCAGCAGTGAACTAGCGGGAGGGCCAGATACGCAGTATTTT	CASSELAGGPDTQYF	TRBV6-1	TRBJ2-3	TRBD2	few
TGTGCCAGCTTAGGGGCCGCAGGGGCCAATCAGCCCCAGCATTTT	CASLGAAGANQPQHF	TRBV19	TRBJ1-5	NA	few
TGTGCCAGCAGCTTAAGTGGACTAGCGGAGTTGGTTTACAATGAGCAGTTCTTC	CASSLSGLAELVYNEQFF	TRBV7-8	TRBJ2-1	TRBD2	NA
TGTGCCAGCAGCTCCGCGGGTCCCTACGAGCAGTACTTC	CASSSAGPYEQYF	TRBV5-6	TRBJ2-7	NA	NA
TGTGCCAGCAGCTTGGTGGGTGACGAGCAGTACTTC	CASSLVGDEQYF	TRBV7-9	TRBJ2-7	NA	NA
TGTGCCAGCAGTTCACACCCGGGACAGTCCTACGAGCAGTACTTC	CASSSHPGQSYEQYF	TRBV28	TRBJ2-7	TRBD1	medium-sized
TGCAGCGTTATCGGGCAGGGTCCCTACGAGCAGTACTTC	CSVIGQGPYEQYF	TRBV29-1	TRBJ2-7	NA	NA
TGTGCCAGCAGTTTATGGACAGGGGACTACGAGCAGTACTTC	CASSLWTGDYEQYF	TRBV27	TRBJ2-7	TRBD1	NA
TGTGCCAGCAGCTTAAGAAGCGGGAGATTAGACAATGAGCAGTTCTTC	CASSLRSGRLDNEQFF	TRBV9	TRBJ2-1	TRBD2	NA
TGTGCCAGCAGTGAAGAGGGTTGGGACACTGAAGCTTTCTTT	CASSEEGWDTEAFF	TRBV6-1	TRBJ1-1	NA	NA
TGTGCCAGCTGGGGACAGGGCCCGATGGGGGGCTACACCTTC	CASWGQGPMGGYTF	TRBV7-9	TRBJ1-2	TRBD1	NA
TGTGCCAGCTCACCCCTGGCAGGGGTCCAGGGGACCCAGTACTTC	CASSPLAGVQGTQYF	TRBV18	TRBJ2-5	NA	NA
TGTGCCAGCAGTGGGGGGGTACAGTACGCCGAGCAGTACTTC	CASSGGVQYAEQYF	TRBV6-1	TRBJ2-7	NA	NA
TGTGCCAGCAGCTTAGATCAAGAGACCCAGTACTTC	CASSLDQETQYF	TRBV11-2	TRBJ2-5	NA	NA
TGTGCCAGCAGCACCCAGGGAGGCGGGAGCTTCGGCGAGCAGTACTTC	CASSTQGGGSFGEQYF	TRBV9	TRBJ2-7	TRBD2	NA
TGCGCCAGCAGCCATGGGGGACTAGCGTATAACAATGAGCAGTTCTTC	CASSHGGLAYNNEQFF	TRBV4-1	TRBJ2-1	TRBD2	NA
TGTGCCAGCAGCCCTTCCTACGAGCAGTACTTC	CASSPSYEQYF	TRBV2	TRBJ2-7	NA	NA
TGTGCCAGCAGCGCCAGAGTTCAAGAGACCCAGTACTTC	CASSARVQETQYF	TRBV9	TRBJ2-5	NA	NA
TGTGCCAGCAGCTTAGTGATAACAGGCACTGAAGCTTTCTTT	CASSLVITGTEAFF	TRBV7-8	TRBJ1-1	NA	NA
TGTGCCAGCAGTGAAGGTCTTTCTGGAAACACCATATATTTT	CASSEGLSGNTIYF	TRBV2	TRBJ1-3	NA	NA
TGTGCCAGCAGCTCGGACTTGGAGCAGTTCTTC	CASSSDLEQFF	TRBV7-9	TRBJ2-1	NA	NA
TGTGCCAGCAGCTCCGGGGAAACAGGTATGAGGTTTGTGCAGCAGTTCTTC	CASSSGETGMRFVQQFF	TRBV7-9	TRBJ2-1	NA	once
TGTGCCTGGAGTGTAGCCTACGAGCAGTACTTC	CAWSVAYEQYF	TRBV30	TRBJ2-7	NA	NA
TGTGCCAGCAGCTTAGATGTACAGCGGGCTGTGGACACCGGGGAGCTGTTTTTT	CASSLDVQRAVDTGELFF	TRBV11-2	TRBJ2-2	NA	once
TGTGCCACCAGCAGAGATCGAGGGGCTTTCTCTGGGGCCAACGTCCTGACTTTC	CATSRDRGAFSGANVLTF	TRBV15	TRBJ2-6	NA	NA
TGTGCCATCAGTGAGTCGGTTAGCGGGAGGCCCTACAATGAGCAGTTCTTC	CAISESVSGRPYNEQFF	TRBV10-3	TRBJ2-1	TRBD2	once
TGTGCCAGCAGTCCCATGGGGAGGTCGGATGGCTACACCTTC	CASSPMGRSDGYTF	TRBV9	TRBJ1-2	NA	once
TGTGCCAGCAGCTTGTTGGGACAGGGAGAAAAAGGCTACACCTTC	CASSLLGQGEKGYTF	TRBV7-9	TRBJ1-2	TRBD1	NA
TGTGCCAGCAGCGACATACAGGGACATGGCTACACCTTC	CASSDIQGHGYTF	TRBV28	TRBJ1-2	NA	NA
TGTGCCAGCAGTTTATTTGCGGGGCCTGAAGCTTTCTTT	CASSLFAGPEAFF	TRBV28	TRBJ1-1	NA	NA
TGTGCCTGGAGTGTAGAAGGGCGGTACGAGCAGTACTTC	CAWSVEGRYEQYF	TRBV30	TRBJ2-7	NA	NA
TGTGCCAGCAGTGAAAGTGGAGGGATGACAGATACGCAGTATTTT	CASSESGGMTDTQYF	TRBV6-1	TRBJ2-3	NA	NA
TGTGCCAGCAGCGGAGGGGGACGGGCCTCCTACGAGCAGTACTTC	CASSGGGRASYEQYF	TRBV9	TRBJ2-7	NA	NA
TGTGCCAGCCGTCCTTGGGAATCGGGCGAGACCCAGTACTTC	CASRPWESGETQYF	TRBV28	TRBJ2-5	NA	NA